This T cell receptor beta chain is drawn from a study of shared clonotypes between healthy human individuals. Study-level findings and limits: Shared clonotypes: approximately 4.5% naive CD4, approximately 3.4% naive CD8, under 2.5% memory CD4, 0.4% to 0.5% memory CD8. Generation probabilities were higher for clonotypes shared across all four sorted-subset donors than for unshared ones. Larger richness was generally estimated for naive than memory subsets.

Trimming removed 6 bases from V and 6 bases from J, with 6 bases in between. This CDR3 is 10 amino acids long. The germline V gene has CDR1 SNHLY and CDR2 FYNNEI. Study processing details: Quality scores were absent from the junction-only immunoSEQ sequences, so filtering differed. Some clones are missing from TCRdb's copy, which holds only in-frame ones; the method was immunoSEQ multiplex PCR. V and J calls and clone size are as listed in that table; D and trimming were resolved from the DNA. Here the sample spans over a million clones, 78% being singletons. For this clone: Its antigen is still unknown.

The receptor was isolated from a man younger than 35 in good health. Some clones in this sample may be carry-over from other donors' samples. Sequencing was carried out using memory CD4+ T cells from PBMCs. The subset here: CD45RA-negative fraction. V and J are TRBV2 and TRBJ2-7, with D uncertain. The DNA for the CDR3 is TGTGCCAGCAGAGGCGGCGAGCAGTACTTC. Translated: CASRGGEQYF.